Each of the 13 T cell receptor beta chains below was sequenced from the same sample in a study of blood T cell repertoires in COVID-19. Here immunoSEQ multiplex PCR was the method, and the copy in TCRdb shows in-frame clones only, minus some. The sample has under 90,000 clones; roughly 80% are singletons. Sequencing was performed on peripheral blood. These TCRs come from a man of 80 years or more with acute or convalescent COVID-19.

The chain uses TRBV7-8 and TRBJ1-4; the D is unclear. V shed 5 bases and J shed 8 bases, with 6 bases lying between them. The CDR3 consists of 11 residues. The germline gives CDR1 SGHVS, CDR2 FQNEAQ. DNA for the CDR3: TGTGCCAGCAGCCCGGGGGAAAAACTGTTTTTT. Translated: CASSPGEKLFF.

This chain links TRBV9 with TRBJ2-7; D is perhaps TRBD1 (6 bases). The CDR3 extends over 13 amino acids. The germline V gene has CDR1 SGDLS and CDR2 YYNGEE. Trimming took 3 bases from V and 3 from J, leaving 10 bases between them. The CDR3 DNA is TGTGCCAGCAGCGCTTTACAGGGCTACGAGCAGTACTTC. Translation gives CASSALQGYEQYF. Full variable domain (outside the CDR3, taken from reference TRBV9 and TRBJ2-7): DSGVTQTPKHLITATGQRVTLRCSPRSGDLSVYWYQQSLDQGLQFLIQYYNGEERAKGNILERFSAQQFPDLHSELNLSSLELGDSALYFCASSALQGYEQYFGPGTRLTVT.

The chain recombines TRBV2 with TRBJ1-5; tentative D call: TRBD1 (6 bases). Germline V gene sequence: CDR1 SNHLY, CDR2 FYNNEI. The CDR3 runs 14 residues. With 9 bases removed from V and 2 bases from J, the gap between germline ends came to 14 bases. CDR3 sequence reads: CASCRGEGNQPQHF. The CDR3 nucleotides read TGTGCCAGTTGCAGGGGCGAGGGCAATCAGCCCCAGCATTTT.

The gene calls are TRBV7-9 and TRBJ2-7; TRBD1 matches at 7 bases. With 4 bases clipped from V and 6 bases from J, the junction kept 3 bases outside the gene matches. The CDR3 has 12 amino acids. The germline gives CDR1 SEHNR, CDR2 FQNEAQ (reference sequence). The DNA for the CDR3 is TGTGCCAGCAGCTCGTCAGGGGGCGAGCAGTACTTC. This translates into CASSSSGGEQYF.

This rearrangement joins TRBV29-1 to TRBJ1-2; D gene uncertain. Germline lookup yields CDR1 SQVTM and CDR2 ANQGSEA. The CDR3 sequence is 12 residues long. Trimming cost V 3 bases and J 2 bases, with 7 bases left between them. Written as DNA, the CDR3 is TGCAGCGTTGACTCGGGGAACTATGGCTACACCTTC. Translated, it gives CSVDSGNYGYTF.

The chain has TRBV15 and TRBJ1-4; D may be TRBD1 (5 bases). Germline V gives CDR1 LNHNV, CDR2 YYDKDF (reference sequence). The CDR3 covers 13 residues. Trimming took off 4 bases at V and 8 bases at J, with 11 bases between the two ends. In DNA form, the CDR3 reads TGTGCCACCAGCACCCGTAGGGGAGAAAAACTGTTTTTT. Amino acid sequence: CATSTRRGEKLFF.

This clone has only a few counts. The chain is built from TRBV3-1 (or the pseudogene TRBV3-2) and TRBJ1-5; D may be TRBD1 (5 bases). Looked up from germline, CDR1 is LGHDT and CDR2 is YNNKEL (reference sequence). The germline V and J ends were trimmed by 0 bases and 0 bases, with 12 bases remaining between them. This CDR3 region has 17 residues. In DNA, the CDR3 is TGTGCCAGCAGCCAAGATGGGGCAGGTAATAGCAATCAGCCCCAGCATTTT. This translates into CASSQDGAGNSNQPQHF.

This clone was counted a few times. CDR3: CASSDPAGNYGYTF. CDR3 sequence (DNA): TGCGCCAGCAGTGACCCCGCAGGGAACTATGGCTACACCTTC. This chain connects TRBV10-2 to TRBJ1-2; TRBD1 is a possible D gene (5 bases). V was clipped by 3 bases and J by 2 bases, with 10 bases between them. The CDR3 has 14 amino acids. Germline CDR1 is WSHSY and CDR2 is SAAADI.

The chain recombines TRBV24-1 with TRBJ1-5, with a weak D call TRBD1 (6 bases). This CDR3 is 16 amino acids long. V was pared by 1 base and J by 2 bases, with 11 bases between. Germline CDR1 reads KGHDR; CDR2 reads SFDVKD. CDR3 in amino acids: CATSDFGRQGNQPQHF. The CDR3 region has the DNA TGTGCCACCAGTGATTTTGGGAGACAGGGCAATCAGCCCCAGCATTTT.

The chain combines TRBV18 with TRBJ1-1, with 9 positions matching TRBD1. Germline assignment: CDR1 KGHSH and CDR2 LQKENI. The V gene end was trimmed by 3 bases and the J gene end by 0 bases; junction bases not matched to a gene: 8. This CDR3 has 17 amino acids. The CDR3 DNA sequence: TGTGCCAGCTCACCTCTACAGGGGGCGTACATGAACACTGAAGCTTTCTTT. Its protein is CASSPLQGAYMNTEAFF.

The chain combines TRBV6-6 with TRBJ2-5; 7 nucleotides line up with TRBD1. Germline values: CDR1 MNHNY, CDR2 SVGAGI (reference sequence). The trim removed 2 bases at V and 1 base at J, leaving 4 bases unmatched. CDR3 length: 15 amino acids. The CDR3 region is CASSYSRQGQETQYF. Written as DNA, the CDR3 is TGTGCCAGCAGTTACAGTCGACAGGGCCAAGAGACCCAGTACTTC.

This clone was seen only a few times. The chain couples TRBV6-2 or TRBV6-3 to TRBJ1-5; TRBD1 matches at 8 bases. V was pared by 5 bases and J by 4 bases, with 4 bases of the junction left unmatched. Germline values: CDR1 MNHEY, CDR2 SVGEGT. The CDR3 has 14 amino acids. The CDR3 coding sequence is TGTGCCAGCAGTGAGACAGGGGAAAATCAGCCCCAGCATTTT. Encoded protein: CASSETGENQPQHF.

The chain joins TRBV30 to TRBJ1-2; 9 bases fit TRBD1. Germline trimming cut 2 bases from V and 8 bases from J; bases unmatched to any gene: 6. Per germline, CDR1 GTSNPN and CDR2 SVGIG (reference sequence). This CDR3 has 13 residues. CDR3 sequence (DNA): TGTGCCTGGAGTCCGGGACAGGGCTCGGGCTACACCTTC. This encodes CAWSPGQGSGYTF. The entire variable domain, with the rest obtained from reference TRBV30 and TRBJ1-2, is as follows: SQTIHQWPATLVQPVGSPLSLECTVEGTSNPNLYWYRQAAGRGLQLLFYSVGIGQISSEVPQNLSASRPQDRQFILSSKKLLLSDSGFYLCAWSPGQGSGYTFGSGTRLTVV.